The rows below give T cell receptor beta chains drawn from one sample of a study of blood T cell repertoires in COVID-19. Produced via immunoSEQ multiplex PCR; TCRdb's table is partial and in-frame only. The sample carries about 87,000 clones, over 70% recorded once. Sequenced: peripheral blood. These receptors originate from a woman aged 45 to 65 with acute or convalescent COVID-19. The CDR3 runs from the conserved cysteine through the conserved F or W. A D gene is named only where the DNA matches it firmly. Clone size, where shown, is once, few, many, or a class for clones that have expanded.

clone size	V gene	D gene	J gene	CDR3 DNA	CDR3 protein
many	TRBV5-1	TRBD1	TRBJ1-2	TGCGCCAGCAGCTTGGAGGGGGCGAGTGGCTACACCTTC	CASSLEGASGYTF
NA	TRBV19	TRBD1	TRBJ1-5	TGTGCCAGTAGGCCCCGGGACAGGGGGTTTGAGCCCCAGCATTTT	CASRPRDRGFEPQHF
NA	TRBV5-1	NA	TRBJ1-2	TGCGCCAGCAGCCCACTGGCTGGGGGGGCAATCTATGGCTACACCTTC	CASSPLAGGAIYGYTF
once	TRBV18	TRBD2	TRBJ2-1	TGTGCCAGCTCACCCCTAAGCGGGGTCGGCTACAATGAGCAGTTCTTC	CASSPLSGVGYNEQFF
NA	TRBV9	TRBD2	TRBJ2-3	TGTGCCCGCAGCGGGCGGGGGGGCTTGACAGATACGCAGTATTTT	CARSGRGGLTDTQYF
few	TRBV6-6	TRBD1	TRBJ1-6	TGTGCCAGCAGTCGGGATCTTCGCGGGACAGCTGTGAGCTCCTATAATTCACCCCTCCACTTT	CASSRDLRGTAVSSYNSPLHF
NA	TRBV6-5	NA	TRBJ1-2	TGTGCCAGCAGGTGGACAGCGAGATCTAACTATGGCTACACCTTC	CASRWTARSNYGYTF
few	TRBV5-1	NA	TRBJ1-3	TGCGCCAGCAGCTTGGCCCCGCGGGTAGAAGGGAACACCATATATTTT	CASSLAPRVEGNTIYF
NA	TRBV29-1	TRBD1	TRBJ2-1	TGCAGCGTGCGGACAGGGGCGGGTAATGAGCAGTTCTTC	CSVRTGAGNEQFF
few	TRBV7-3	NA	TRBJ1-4	TGTGCCAGCAGCTTAACAGGACCGGGGAAAGGAGAAAAACTGTTTTTT	CASSLTGPGKGEKLFF
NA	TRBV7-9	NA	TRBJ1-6	TGTGCCAGCAGGGGGGGTAGCTCCTATAATTCACCCCTCCACTTT	CASRGGSSYNSPLHF
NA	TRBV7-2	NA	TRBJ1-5	TGTGCCAGCAGCTACCCGGGGCAGCCCCAGCATTTT	CASSYPGQPQHF
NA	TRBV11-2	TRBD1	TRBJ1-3	TGTGCCAGCAGCTTAGGGACAGGGGGCTCTGGAAACACCATATATTTT	CASSLGTGGSGNTIYF
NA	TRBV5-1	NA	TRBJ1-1	TGCGCCAGCAGCTTGGCCACAGCCAACACTGAAGCTTTCTTT	CASSLATANTEAFF
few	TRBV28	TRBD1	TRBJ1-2	TGTGCCAGCAGTTCTCGGGACAGCCTTTATGGCTACACCTTC	CASSSRDSLYGYTF
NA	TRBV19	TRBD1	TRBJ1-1	TGTGCCAGTAAACGACAGGGGGCTAGTGAAGCTTTCTTT	CASKRQGASEAFF
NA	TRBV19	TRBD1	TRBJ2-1	TGTGCCAGTAGTATAAAAGGACAGGGGGCTGGCAATGAGCAGTTCTTC	CASSIKGQGAGNEQFF
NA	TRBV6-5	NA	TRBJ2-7	TGTGCCAGCAGGGCCGGGGCAGGGAGGAGCTACGAGCAGTACTTC	CASRAGAGRSYEQYF
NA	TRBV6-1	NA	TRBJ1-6	TGTGCCAGCAGTGATCGTCGGGATAATTCACCCCTCCACTTT	CASSDRRDNSPLHF
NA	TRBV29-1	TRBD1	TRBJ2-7	TGCAGCGTTAAGGACAGGACTTACTCCTACGAGCAGTACTTC	CSVKDRTYSYEQYF
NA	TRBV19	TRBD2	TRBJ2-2	TGTGCCAGTAGTAAAGGGCTAGCGGGGGGCCCGAACACCGGGGAGCTGTTTTTT	CASSKGLAGGPNTGELFF
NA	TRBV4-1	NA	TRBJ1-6	TGCGCCAGCAGCCAAGATCTAGTTTATAATTCACCCCTCCACTTT	CASSQDLVYNSPLHF
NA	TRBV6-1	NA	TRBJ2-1	TGTGCCAGCAGTGAAAGTCAGGGTGCTTACAATGAGCAGTTCTTC	CASSESQGAYNEQFF
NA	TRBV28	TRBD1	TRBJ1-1	TGTGCCAGCAGTCCCCCCTTAGGAGACAGGGACACTGAAGCTTTCTTT	CASSPPLGDRDTEAFF
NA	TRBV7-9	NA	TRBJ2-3	TGTGCCAGCAGTATCGGCATGGGAGTAGGAGATACGCAGTATTTT	CASSIGMGVGDTQYF
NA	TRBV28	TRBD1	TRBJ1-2	TGTGCCAGCAGGAACAGGGGGCGAGGATATGGCTACACCTTC	CASRNRGRGYGYTF
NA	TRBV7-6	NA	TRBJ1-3	TGTGCCAGCAGCTTAGAGGGGGGGACTCGCTCTGGAAACACCATATATTTT	CASSLEGGTRSGNTIYF
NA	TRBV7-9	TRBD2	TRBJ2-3	TGTGCCAGCAGCTACCAAGGACTAGCAGGTAGCACAGATACGCAGTATTTT	CASSYQGLAGSTDTQYF
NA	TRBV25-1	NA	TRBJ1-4	TGTGCCAGCAGTGAAACTCCAACTAATGAAAAACTGTTTTTT	CASSETPTNEKLFF
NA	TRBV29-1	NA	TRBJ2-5	TGCAGCGTTGCCCGGACTTCCTCAGAGACCCAGTACTTC	CSVARTSSETQYF
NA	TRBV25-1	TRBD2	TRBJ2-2	TGTGCCAGCCGGGGGGGGGCGGACACCGGGGAGCTGTTTTTT	CASRGGADTGELFF
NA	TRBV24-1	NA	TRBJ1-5	TGTGCCACCAGTGACCTTTATAGCAATCAGCCCCAGCATTTT	CATSDLYSNQPQHF
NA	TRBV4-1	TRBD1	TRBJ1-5	TGCGCCAGCAGCCGGACAGGGACTAGCAATCAGCCCCAGCATTTT	CASSRTGTSNQPQHF
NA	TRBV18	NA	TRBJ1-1	TGTGCCAGCTCACCCGTAAGTCAGGGAAACACTGAAGCTTTCTTT	CASSPVSQGNTEAFF
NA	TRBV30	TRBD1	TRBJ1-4	TGTGCCTGGAGCCTACGGGGACAGATAAATGAAAAACTGTTTTTT	CAWSLRGQINEKLFF
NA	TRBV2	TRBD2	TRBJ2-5	TGTGCCAGCAGCGGGGTAGCGGGGTACGAGACCCAGTACTTC	CASSGVAGYETQYF
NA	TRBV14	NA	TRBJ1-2	TGTGCCAGCAGCCAACGCAACCAAGCGGGCGGCTACACCTTC	CASSQRNQAGGYTF
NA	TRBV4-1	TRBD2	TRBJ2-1	TGCGCCAGCAGCCAATTCTTAGCGGGGGGATACAATGAGCAGTTCTTC	CASSQFLAGGYNEQFF
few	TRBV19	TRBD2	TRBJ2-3	TGTGCCAGTAGTACCGGGACTAGCGGAACAGATACGCAGTATTTT	CASSTGTSGTDTQYF
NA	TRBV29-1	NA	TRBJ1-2	TGCAGCGTTGGTTGGGGGGAAAGTGGCTACACCTTC	CSVGWGESGYTF
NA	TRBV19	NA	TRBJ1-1	TGTGCCAGTAAGTACGGGGGGAGGAACACTGAAGCTTTCTTT	CASKYGGRNTEAFF
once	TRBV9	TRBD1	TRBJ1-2	TGTGCCAGCAGCGCCCCCCAGGACAGGGTAAATTATGGCTACACCTTC	CASSAPQDRVNYGYTF
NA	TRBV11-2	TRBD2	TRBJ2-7	TGTGCCAGCAGACCAGCGGGGGCTCTCTACGAGCAGTACTTC	CASRPAGALYEQYF
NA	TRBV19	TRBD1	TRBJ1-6	TGTGCCAGTAGTATCCGGACAGGGAATAATTCACCCCTCCACTTT	CASSIRTGNNSPLHF
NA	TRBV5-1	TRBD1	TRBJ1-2	TGCGCCAGCAGCAGCCAGGGACAGGGAGATGGCTACACCTTC	CASSSQGQGDGYTF
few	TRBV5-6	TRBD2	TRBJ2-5	TGTGCCAGCAGCCTAACTAGCGGGGGGCTTGGGGAGACCCAGTACTTC	CASSLTSGGLGETQYF
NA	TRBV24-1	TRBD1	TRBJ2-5	TGTGCCACCAGTGATCCGGGACAGTCGGAGACCCAGTACTTC	CATSDPGQSETQYF
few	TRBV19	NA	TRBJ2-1	TGTGCCAGTAGAGATAGGGGGAGGGCCGAGCAGTTCTTC	CASRDRGRAEQFF
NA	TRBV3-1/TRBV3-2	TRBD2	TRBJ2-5	TGTGCCAGCAGCCAACGTCTAGCGGGATACCAAGAGACCCAGTACTTC	CASSQRLAGYQETQYF
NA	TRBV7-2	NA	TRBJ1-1	TGTGCCAGCAGCTTAGAGCGGCAGGCCCGAGGAGCTTTCTTT	CASSLERQARGAFF
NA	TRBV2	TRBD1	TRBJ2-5	TGTGCCAGCAGCGCCGGGACAGGGTACCAAGAGACCCAGTACTTC	CASSAGTGYQETQYF
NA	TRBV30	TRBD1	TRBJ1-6	TGTGCCTGGAGTCTTCCAGGGGGATTCTATAATTCACCCCTCCACTTT	CAWSLPGGFYNSPLHF
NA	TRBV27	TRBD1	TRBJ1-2	TGTGCCAGGATACAGGGGGCGCCCGGCTATGGCTACACCTTC	CARIQGAPGYGYTF
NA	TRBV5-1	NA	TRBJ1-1	TGCGCCAGCAGCTGGGGAGGGCGGCAAGTCAACACTGAAGCTTTCTTT	CASSWGGRQVNTEAFF
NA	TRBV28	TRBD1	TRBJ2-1	TGTGCCAGCAGCCCGGGGACAGGGGACAATGAGCAGTTCTTC	CASSPGTGDNEQFF
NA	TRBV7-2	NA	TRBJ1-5	TGTGCCAGCAGCGCGCGGGGACGCCCAGGCGATCAGCCCCAGCATTTT	CASSARGRPGDQPQHF
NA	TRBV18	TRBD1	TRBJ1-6	TGTGCCAGCTCATCGACAGGGCAGAATTCACCCCTCCACTTT	CASSSTGQNSPLHF
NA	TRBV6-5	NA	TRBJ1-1	TGTGCCAGCAGTTTCTCGACAGGCGTGAACACTGAAGCTTTCTTT	CASSFSTGVNTEAFF
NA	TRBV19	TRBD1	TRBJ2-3	TGTGCCAGTGGACAGGGGAGCACAGATACGCAGTATTTT	CASGQGSTDTQYF